A selection of T cell receptor beta chains follows, all from one sample in a study of blood T cell repertoires in COVID-19. Only in-frame clones appear in the TCRdb table, and some are missing; sequencing was by immunoSEQ multiplex PCR. This sample carries 150,000 to 200,000 clones, 80% to 85% of them seen once, and the ten largest clones take under 10%. Sequenced sample: peripheral blood. The receptors were sampled from a woman in her seventies with COVID-19, enrolled during active disease. CDR3s include the opening cysteine and the closing phenylalanine or tryptophan. A D gene is named only where the DNA matches it firmly. Some rows have no size entry. The others give once, few or many, or a class for an expanded clone.

d_call: NA
v_call: TRBV11-3
j_call: TRBJ2-2
clone_size: NA
cdr3_nt: TGTGCCAGCAGCTTGACAGGATACACCGGGGAGCTGTTTTTT
cdr3_aa: CASSLTGYTGELFF

d_call: NA
v_call: TRBV27
j_call: TRBJ2-1
clone_size: NA
cdr3_nt: TGTGCCAGCAGTTGGCGGGACTTCCGCTACAATGAGCAGTTCTTC
cdr3_aa: CASSWRDFRYNEQFF

d_call: NA
v_call: TRBV5-1
j_call: TRBJ2-5
clone_size: NA
cdr3_nt: TGCGCCAGCAGCTTGGCCATCACAGTTCAAGAGACCCAGTACTTC
cdr3_aa: CASSLAITVQETQYF

d_call: TRBD2
v_call: TRBV7-9
j_call: TRBJ2-3
clone_size: NA
cdr3_nt: TGTGCCAGCAGCTTTAGACTAGCGGCTAGCACAGATACGCAGTATTTT
cdr3_aa: CASSFRLAASTDTQYF

d_call: NA
v_call: TRBV19
j_call: TRBJ2-7
clone_size: NA
cdr3_nt: TGTGCCAGTAGTGCGAACAGGGCTGTTAACGAGCAGTACTTC
cdr3_aa: CASSANRAVNEQYF

d_call: TRBD2
v_call: TRBV9
j_call: TRBJ2-7
clone_size: NA
cdr3_nt: TGTGCCAGCAGCGTAGAGGGGACTAGCGGGAACGAGCAGTACTTC
cdr3_aa: CASSVEGTSGNEQYF

d_call: TRBD2
v_call: TRBV19
j_call: TRBJ2-3
clone_size: NA
cdr3_nt: TGTGCCAGTAGTTCCCTCCGGGGACTAGGCGTAGATACGCAGTATTTT
cdr3_aa: CASSSLRGLGVDTQYF

d_call: TRBD2
v_call: TRBV7-9
j_call: TRBJ2-5
clone_size: once
cdr3_nt: TGTGCCAGCAGCTTGGGACTAGCGATAGAGACCCAGTACTTC
cdr3_aa: CASSLGLAIETQYF

d_call: NA
v_call: TRBV2
j_call: TRBJ1-1
clone_size: NA
cdr3_nt: TGTGCCAGCAGGAGACAGCTGAACACTGAAGCTTTCTTT
cdr3_aa: CASRRQLNTEAFF

d_call: NA
v_call: TRBV7-2
j_call: TRBJ1-4
clone_size: once
cdr3_nt: TGTGCCAGCAGCTTAGTTGGGGGGAATAATGAAAAACTGTTTTTT
cdr3_aa: CASSLVGGNNEKLFF

d_call: TRBD1
v_call: TRBV7-8
j_call: TRBJ2-2
clone_size: NA
cdr3_nt: TGTGCCAGCAGCCCGGGACAGCAAGTTTACACCGGGGAGCTGTTTTTT
cdr3_aa: CASSPGQQVYTGELFF

d_call: NA
v_call: TRBV5-1
j_call: TRBJ1-1
clone_size: NA
cdr3_nt: TGCGCCAGCAGCCCCCTTGGCCCCCCCCAGGAAGCTTTCTTT
cdr3_aa: CASSPLGPPQEAFF

d_call: NA
v_call: TRBV6-1
j_call: TRBJ1-1
clone_size: once
cdr3_nt: TGTGCCAGCAGTGGAGGAAGTGGAGTGGGGAACACTGAAGCTTTCTTT
cdr3_aa: CASSGGSGVGNTEAFF

d_call: TRBD1
v_call: TRBV5-1
j_call: TRBJ1-5
clone_size: NA
cdr3_nt: TGCGCCAGCAGCTTGGGGGGGACAGGGAGCAATCAGCCCCAGCATTTT
cdr3_aa: CASSLGGTGSNQPQHF

d_call: NA
v_call: TRBV19
j_call: TRBJ2-1
clone_size: NA
cdr3_nt: TGTGCCAGTAGTATCAATCCCTACAATGAGCAGTTCTTC
cdr3_aa: CASSINPYNEQFF

d_call: TRBD1
v_call: TRBV18
j_call: TRBJ1-5
clone_size: NA
cdr3_nt: TGTGCCAGCTCACTAAATACAGGGGGCAACAATCAGCCCCAGCATTTT
cdr3_aa: CASSLNTGGNNQPQHF

d_call: NA
v_call: TRBV4-2
j_call: TRBJ1-5
clone_size: once
cdr3_nt: TGTGCCAGCAGCCAAGGAGAGGAGCCCCAGCATTTT
cdr3_aa: CASSQGEEPQHF